These 27 T cell receptor beta chains were sequenced from one sample in a study of identical twins. TCRdb independently ran MiXCR on the 5' RACE reads; one entry per CDR3 protein. The table has some 660,000 distinct CDR3 sequences, around 8.3% seen once. This same sample was also taken into another study, of yellow fever vaccine responses in identical twins.

The sample was PBMCs. Source of these receptors: a woman between 18 and 29 years old in good health.

This clonotype came up a few times. The chain is built from TRBV5-1 and TRBJ2-7; the D is unclear. V lost 2 bases, J lost 4 bases, and 13 bases lay in between. This CDR3 is built from 14 residues. Germline V gene sequence: CDR1 SGHRS, CDR2 YFSETQ. CDR3 DNA sequence: TGCGCCAGCAGCTTTTACCAAACCGGATACGAGCAGTACTTC. It is translated as CASSFYQTGYEQYF.

The V call is TRBV27, the J call TRBJ2-2; 7 bases agree with TRBD1. CDR3 length equals 15 residues. Germline V CDR1 and CDR2: MNHEY, SMNVEV (reference sequence). V was clipped by 3 bases and J by 4 bases; unmatched bases: 5. Here the CDR3 reads CASSFRAGGTGELFF. CDR3 in DNA: TGTGCCAGCAGTTTTCGAGCAGGGGGCACCGGGGAGCTGTTTTTT.

This clonotype was detected many times. The CDR3 DNA reads as TGTGCCAGCAGCCGAGAAAAACAGGTGAAAGTGTCCACCGGGGAGCTGTTTTTT. Its protein is CASSREKQVKVSTGELFF. J is TRBJ2-2 and V is TRBV3-1; weak D call: TRBD1 (5 bases). Germline V gene data show CDR1 as LGHDT and CDR2 as YNNKEL (reference sequence). The CDR3 spans 18 residues. The V end was cut by 4 bases, the J end by 4 bases, with 22 bases between.

The chain recombines TRBV4-3 with TRBJ2-1; possibly TRBD2 for D (5 bases). With 2 bases removed from V and 0 bases from J, the gap between germline ends came to 8 bases. The CDR3 has 15 residues. Per the germline V gene, CDR1 is LGHNA and CDR2 is YSLEER. CDR3 sequence reads: CASSQRLSSYNEQFF. In DNA form, the CDR3 reads TGCGCCAGCAGCCAAAGACTATCCTCCTACAATGAGCAGTTCTTC.

Only a few counts were recorded for this clonotype. The CDR3 loop reads CSARGLAGDQETQYF. CDR3 bases: TGCAGTGCTAGGGGACTAGCGGGGGACCAAGAGACCCAGTACTTC. The genes are TRBV20-1 and TRBJ2-5; 14 positions match TRBD2. The germline V gene encodes CDR1 DFQATT and CDR2 SNEGSKA (reference sequence). V was clipped by 3 bases and J by 0 bases; unmatched bases: 0. This CDR3 contains 15 residues.

This clonotype appeared a few times. The V and J genes are TRBV7-2 and TRBJ2-1, with 9 bases fitting TRBD2. V trimming: 1 base; J trimming: 2 bases; junction bases outside the gene matches: 3. Germline assignment: CDR1 SGHTA and CDR2 FQGNSA. CDR3 size: 16 residues. The CDR3 loop is CASSLGLADPYNEQFF. The CDR3 nucleotides read TGTGCCAGCAGCTTAGGACTAGCGGACCCCTACAATGAGCAGTTCTTC.

This clonotype was observed at least ten times. The chain links TRBV7-9 to TRBJ2-5; tentatively, D is TRBD1 (6 bases). Germline assignment: CDR1 SEHNR and CDR2 FQNEAQ (reference sequence). Trimming shortened V by 5 bases and J by 5 bases, and 18 bases separated the two germline ends. This CDR3 spans 15 amino acids. DNA for the CDR3: TGTGCCAGCAGCCCATACAGGGAATCCGGGGAGACCCAGTACTTC. As protein: CASSPYRESGETQYF.

The chain couples TRBV24-1 to TRBJ1-5, with TRBD1 matching 7 bases. Germline V CDR1 and CDR2: KGHDR, SFDVKD. V dropped 3 bases and J dropped 6; count of bases not matched to a gene: 7. The CDR3 totals 15 residues. The CDR3 loop reads CATSDLQGGGQPQHF. The CDR3 DNA reads TGTGCCACCAGTGATCTGCAGGGGGGCGGTCAGCCCCAGCATTTT.

The chain joins TRBV7-8 to TRBJ2-1; D remains unclear. The germline gives CDR1 SGHVS, CDR2 FQNEAQ. This CDR3 region has 16 residues. V shed 5 bases and J shed 0 bases, with 14 bases lying between them. This CDR3 is CASSPLVRASYNEQFF. The CDR3 DNA follows: TGTGCCAGCAGCCCCCTTGTAAGGGCCTCCTACAATGAGCAGTTCTTC.

The V call is TRBV20-1, the J call TRBJ2-4, with no clear D. The CDR3 has 13 amino acids. CDR1 is DFQATT, CDR2 SNEGSKA, per germline (reference sequence). V was shortened by 6 bases and J by 2 bases, with 11 bases between the two germline ends. The CDR3 loop reads CSADSWPKNIQYF. The CDR3 DNA follows: TGCAGTGCAGACTCGTGGCCCAAAAACATTCAGTACTTC.

The gene calls are TRBV29-1 and TRBJ2-5, with TRBD2 matching 9 bases. This CDR3 is built from 12 residues. CDR1 and CDR2 from the germline V gene are SQVTM and ANQGSEA. Unmatched junction bases numbered 1, after V lost 4 bases and J lost 4 bases. The CDR3: CSVGGGAETQYF. As DNA, the CDR3 is TGCAGCGTTGGCGGGGGGGCAGAGACCCAGTACTTC.

The CDR3 sequence is CASSVTQGSNYGYTF. The CDR3 DNA reads as TGTGCCAGCAGCGTGACTCAGGGATCTAACTATGGCTACACCTTC. The chain uses TRBV9 and TRBJ1-2, with D perhaps TRBD1 (5 bases). The V gene lost 2 bases and the J gene lost 0 bases, with 11 bases spanning the gap. The CDR3 is made up of 15 amino acids. From germline, CDR1 is SGDLS and CDR2 YYNGEE.

The genes are TRBV11-3 and TRBJ2-2; 11 bases match TRBD2. There are 16 residues in the CDR3. V lost 4 bases, J lost 8 bases, and 9 bases stayed unmatched. Germline CDR1 reads SGHNT; CDR2 reads YENEEA. As DNA, the CDR3 is TGTGCCAGCAGCTCCGGGACTAGCGGAGGCGGAGGGGAGCTGTTTTTT. Protein product: CASSSGTSGGGGELFF. Using reference TRBV11-3 and TRBJ2-2 for the parts outside the CDR3, the full variable domain is EAGVVQSPRYKIIEKKQPVAFWCNPISGHNTLYWYLQNLGQGPELLIRYENEEAVDDSQLPKDRFSAERLKGVDSTLKIQPAELGDSAVYLCASSSGTSGGGGELFFGEGSRLTVL.

The rearrangement uses TRBV6-1 and TRBJ2-2, with 10 positions matching TRBD1. CDR3 length equals 14 residues. Germline loops: CDR1 MNHNS, CDR2 SASEGT. The trim removed 6 bases at V and 8 bases at J, leaving 6 bases unmatched. CDR3 coding DNA: TGTGCCAGCAGAGAGACAGGGGGCCTAGGGGAGCTGTTTTTT. It codes for CASRETGGLGELFF.

This clonotype was seen a few times. This rearrangement joins TRBV6-5 to TRBJ2-1; D uncertain. CDR3 length equals 15 residues. V lost 2 bases and J lost 7, with 15 bases in between. Germline loops: CDR1 MNHEY, CDR2 SVGAGI. CDR3: CASSYLSARRNEQFF. The CDR3 bases are TGTGCCAGCAGTTACCTTTCGGCGCGGCGGAATGAGCAGTTCTTC.

The V and J genes are TRBV15 and TRBJ2-2; tentatively, D is TRBD1 or TRBD2 (5 bases each). Trimming removed 0 bases from V and 2 bases from J, with 13 bases in between. Germline V gives CDR1 LNHNV, CDR2 YYDKDF (reference sequence). The CDR3 spans 17 residues. The CDR3 coding sequence is TGTGCCACCAGCAGAGATCGAGGGGTACACAACACCGGGGAGCTGTTTTTT. Translated: CATSRDRGVHNTGELFF.

A few counts support this clonotype. This chain joins TRBV4-3 and TRBJ2-7; 8 nucleotides line up with TRBD1. The V and J ends lost 1 base and 3 bases, in that order; junction bases with no gene match: 2. This CDR3 is built from 14 residues. Per germline, CDR1 LGHNA and CDR2 YSLEER. The CDR3 bases are TGCGCCAGCAGCCAAGGGACAGGGATCTACGAGCAGTACTTC. Translating gives CASSQGTGIYEQYF.

This clonotype was seen repeatedly, ten times or more. The CDR3 nucleotides read TGTGCCAGCAGCTTTGCTACCTCCTACGAGCAGTACTTC. This gives the protein CASSFATSYEQYF. This chain uses TRBV12-3 or TRBV12-4 with TRBJ2-7; D ambiguous. This CDR3 has 13 residues. The V and J ends lost 6 bases and 0 bases respectively, with 9 bases between them.

This clonotype was counted ten times or more. This sequence joins TRBV20-1 and TRBJ2-4; D unclear. Germline-derived CDR1 and CDR2 are DFQATT and SNEGSKA (reference sequence). V was trimmed by 2 bases and J by 3 bases, leaving 8 bases between them. The CDR3 is 13 amino acids. CDR3 coding DNA: TGCAGTGCTAGACAGTGGGTCAAAAACATTCAGTACTTC. Translation gives CSARQWVKNIQYF.

A few counts support this clonotype. The V call is TRBV18, the J call TRBJ2-7; perhaps TRBD1 as D (6 bases). The CDR3 has 14 residues. Trimming shortened V by 1 base and J by 2 bases, and 9 bases separated the two germline ends. From germline, CDR1 is KGHSH and CDR2 LQKENI. CDR3: CASSPHQGPYEQYF. CDR3 DNA: TGTGCCAGCTCACCACACCAGGGGCCCTACGAGCAGTACTTC.

The chain employs TRBV6-2 or TRBV6-3 and TRBJ2-1; 7 bases fit TRBD2. Germline assignment: CDR1 MNHEY and CDR2 SVGEGT. V lost 2 bases, J lost 3 bases, and 4 bases stayed unmatched. This CDR3 contains 15 residues. CDR3 sequence reads: CASSYPGGNYNEQFF. Written as DNA, the CDR3 is TGTGCCAGCAGTTACCCGGGAGGAAACTACAATGAGCAGTTCTTC.

The sample holds many counts of this clonotype. The chain uses TRBV28 and TRBJ1-2, with a weak D call TRBD1 (5 bases). This CDR3 comprises 15 residues. With 2 bases removed from V and 8 bases from J, the gap between germline ends came to 18 bases. Germline CDR1 is MDHEN and CDR2 is SYDVKM. The CDR3 coding sequence is TGTGCCAGCAGTTTAGGGGCTCCTCCCATGGGGGGCTACACCTTC. Translation gives CASSLGAPPMGGYTF.

This clonotype showed up many times. The chain has TRBV12-3 or TRBV12-4 and TRBJ1-5; D gene uncertain. This CDR3 region has 14 residues. The V end was cut by 3 bases, the J end by 3 bases, with 9 bases between. This CDR3 is CASSFWVNNQPQHF. Here the CDR3 DNA reads TGTGCCAGCAGTTTTTGGGTAAACAATCAGCCCCAGCATTTT.

In this sample, this clonotype turned up a few times. The rearrangement links TRBV18 to TRBJ2-2; tentative D call: TRBD1 (5 bases). Germline lookup yields CDR1 KGHSH and CDR2 LQKENI. CDR3 size: 16 residues. V lost 5 bases and J lost 6, with 19 bases in between. The CDR3 here is CASSAHRNGLAGELFF. The CDR3 nucleotides read TGTGCCAGCTCAGCGCACAGGAATGGTCTGGCCGGGGAGCTGTTTTTT.

This clonotype was seen only once. The chain carries TRBV19 and TRBJ2-3, with 11 bases aligning to TRBD2. This CDR3 spans 20 amino acids. V dropped 5 bases and J dropped 1; count of bases not matched to a gene: 17. Germline V CDR1 and CDR2: LNHDA, SQIVND (reference sequence). The CDR3 DNA reads TGTGCCAGTAGTTCTCCCCTACCCCTAGCGGGAGGCCGCCGCACAGATACGCAGTATTTT. Translating it yields CASSSPLPLAGGRRTDTQYF. The full variable domain, in which reference TRBV19 and TRBJ2-3 provide the parts outside the CDR3, is DGGITQSPKYLFRKEGQNVTLSCEQNLNHDAMYWYRQDPGQGLRLIYYSQIVNDFQKGDIAEGYSVSREKKESFPLTVTSAQKNPTAFYLCASSSPLPLAGGRRTDTQYFGPGTRLTVL.

This clonotype has at least ten counts. This chain connects TRBV12-3 or TRBV12-4 to TRBJ1-5; tentative D call: TRBD1 (5 bases). CDR3 size: 15 residues. V was trimmed by 4 bases and J by 4 bases, leaving 14 bases between them. The CDR3 loop reads CASSSPWEGNQPQHF. The CDR3 DNA sequence: TGTGCCAGCAGTTCACCCTGGGAGGGGAATCAGCCCCAGCATTTT.

V is TRBV5-1 and J is TRBJ2-7; 9 bases line up with TRBD1. Germline V gene data show CDR1 as SGHRS and CDR2 as YFSETQ. CDR3 size: 15 residues. The trim removed 4 bases at V and 0 bases at J, leaving 5 bases unmatched. The CDR3 sequence: CASSNRDRASYEQYF. In nucleotides, the CDR3 is TGCGCCAGCAGCAACCGGGACAGGGCCTCCTACGAGCAGTACTTC.